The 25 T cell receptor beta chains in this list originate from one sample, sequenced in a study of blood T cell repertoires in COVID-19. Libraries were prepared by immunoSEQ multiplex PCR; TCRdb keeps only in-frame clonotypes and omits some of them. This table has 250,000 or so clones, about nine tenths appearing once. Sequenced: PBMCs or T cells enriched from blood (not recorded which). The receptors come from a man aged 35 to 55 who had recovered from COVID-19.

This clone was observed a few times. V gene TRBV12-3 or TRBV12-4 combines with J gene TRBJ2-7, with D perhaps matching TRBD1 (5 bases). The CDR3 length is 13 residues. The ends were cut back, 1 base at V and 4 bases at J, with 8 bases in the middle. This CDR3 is CASSLGGWYEQYF. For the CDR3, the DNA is TGTGCCAGCAGTTTAGGGGGCTGGTACGAGCAGTACTTC.

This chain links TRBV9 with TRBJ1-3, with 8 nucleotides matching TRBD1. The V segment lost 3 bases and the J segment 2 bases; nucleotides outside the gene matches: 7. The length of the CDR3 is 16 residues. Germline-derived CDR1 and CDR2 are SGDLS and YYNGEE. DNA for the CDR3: TGTGCCAGCAGCGATCGACAGGGGAGGACTGGAAACACCATATATTTT. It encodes CASSDRQGRTGNTIYF.

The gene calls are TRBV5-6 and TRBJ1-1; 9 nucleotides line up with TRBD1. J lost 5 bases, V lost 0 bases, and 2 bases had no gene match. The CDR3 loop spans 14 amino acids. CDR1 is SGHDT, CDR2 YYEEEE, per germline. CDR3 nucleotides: TGTGCCAGCAGCTTGGACAGGGGGCTGACTGAAGCTTTCTTT. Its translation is CASSLDRGLTEAFF.

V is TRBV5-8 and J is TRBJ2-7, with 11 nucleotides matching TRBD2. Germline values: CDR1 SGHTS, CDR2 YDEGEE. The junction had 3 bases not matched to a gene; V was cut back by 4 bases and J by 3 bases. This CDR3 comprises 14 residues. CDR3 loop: CASSLLAGVYEQYF. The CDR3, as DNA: TGTGCCAGCAGCCTACTAGCGGGGGTCTACGAGCAGTACTTC.

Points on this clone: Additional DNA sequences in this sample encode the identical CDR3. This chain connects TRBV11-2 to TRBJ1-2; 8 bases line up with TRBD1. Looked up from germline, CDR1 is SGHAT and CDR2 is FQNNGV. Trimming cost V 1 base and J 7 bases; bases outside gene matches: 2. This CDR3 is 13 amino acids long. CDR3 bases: TGTGCCAGCAGCTTAGGGACAGGGAGTGGCTACACCTTC. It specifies CASSLGTGSGYTF.

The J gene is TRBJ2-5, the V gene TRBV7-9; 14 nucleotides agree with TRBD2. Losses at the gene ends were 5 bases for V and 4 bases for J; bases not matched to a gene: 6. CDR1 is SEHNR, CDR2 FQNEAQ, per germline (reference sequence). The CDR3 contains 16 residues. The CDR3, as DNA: TGTGCCAGCAGCATAGGGACTAGCGGGAGTTTAGAGACCCAGTACTTC. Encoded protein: CASSIGTSGSLETQYF.

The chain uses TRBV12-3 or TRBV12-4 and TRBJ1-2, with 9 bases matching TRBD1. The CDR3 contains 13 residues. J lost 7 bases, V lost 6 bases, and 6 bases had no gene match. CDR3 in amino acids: CASSVQGAVGYTF. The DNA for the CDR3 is TGTGCCAGCAGCGTACAGGGGGCGGTTGGCTACACCTTC.

CDR3 DNA sequence: TGTGCCACCAGTGATTTGCAGGCTCAGTTCAATGAGCAGTTCTTC. Its protein product is CATSDLQAQFNEQFF. The chain links TRBV24-1 to TRBJ2-1; D gene uncertain. CDR1 and CDR2 from the germline V gene are KGHDR and SFDVKD. The CDR3 is made up of 15 amino acids. V lost 0 bases and J lost 6, with 11 bases in between.

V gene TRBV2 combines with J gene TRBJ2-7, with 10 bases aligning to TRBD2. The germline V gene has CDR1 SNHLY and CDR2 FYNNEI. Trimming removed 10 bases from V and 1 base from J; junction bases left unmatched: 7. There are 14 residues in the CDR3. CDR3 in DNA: TGTGCCATCCGAACTAGCGGGATGTCCTACGAGCAGTACTTC. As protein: CAIRTSGMSYEQYF.

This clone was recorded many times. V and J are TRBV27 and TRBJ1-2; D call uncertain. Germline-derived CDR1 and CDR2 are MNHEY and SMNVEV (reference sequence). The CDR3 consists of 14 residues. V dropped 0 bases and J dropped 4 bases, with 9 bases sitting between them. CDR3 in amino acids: CASSLSPGAYGYTF. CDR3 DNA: TGTGCCAGCAGTTTATCCCCGGGAGCCTATGGCTACACCTTC.

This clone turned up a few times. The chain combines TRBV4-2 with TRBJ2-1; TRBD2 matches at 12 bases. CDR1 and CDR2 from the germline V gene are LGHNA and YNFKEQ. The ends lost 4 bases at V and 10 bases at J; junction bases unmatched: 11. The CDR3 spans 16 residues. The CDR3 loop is CASSLGLAGNIGEQFF. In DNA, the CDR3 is TGTGCCAGCAGCCTCGGACTAGCGGGGAATATTGGGGAGCAGTTCTTC.

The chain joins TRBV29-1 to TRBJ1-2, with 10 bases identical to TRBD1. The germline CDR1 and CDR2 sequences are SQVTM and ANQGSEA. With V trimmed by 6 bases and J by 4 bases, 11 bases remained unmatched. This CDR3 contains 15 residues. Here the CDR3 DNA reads TGCAGCGTCGGAGGGGGACAGGGGAACACCTATGGCTACACCTTC. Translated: CSVGGGQGNTYGYTF.

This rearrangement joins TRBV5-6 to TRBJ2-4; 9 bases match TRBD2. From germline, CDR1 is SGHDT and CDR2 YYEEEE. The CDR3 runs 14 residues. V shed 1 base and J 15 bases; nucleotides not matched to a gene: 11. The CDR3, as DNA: TGTGCCAGCAGCTTGCAACTAGCGGGCTCCCAGGGGTACTTC. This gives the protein CASSLQLAGSQGYF.

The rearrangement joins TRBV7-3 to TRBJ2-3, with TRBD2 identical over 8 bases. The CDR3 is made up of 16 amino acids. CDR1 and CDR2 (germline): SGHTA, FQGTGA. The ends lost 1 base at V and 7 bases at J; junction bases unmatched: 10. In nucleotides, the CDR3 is TGTGCCAGCAGCTTAAGGTTCGGGGGGGCGCCGAATACGCAGTATTTT. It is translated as CASSLRFGGAPNTQYF.

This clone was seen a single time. In DNA, the CDR3 is TGTGCCAGCAGCCTCGACAGGGGAGGTCACACTGAAGCTTTCTTT. Amino acids: CASSLDRGGHTEAFF. The rearrangement links TRBV7-9 to TRBJ1-1; 8 bases are shared with TRBD1. This CDR3 region has 15 residues. V lost 5 bases to trimming and J lost 3 bases; unmatched junction nucleotides: 8. Germline V gene data show CDR1 as SEHNR and CDR2 as FQNEAQ (reference sequence).

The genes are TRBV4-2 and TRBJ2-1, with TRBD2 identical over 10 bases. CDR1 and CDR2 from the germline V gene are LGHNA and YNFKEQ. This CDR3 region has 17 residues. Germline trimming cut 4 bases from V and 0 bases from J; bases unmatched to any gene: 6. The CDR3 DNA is TGTGCCAGCAGCCCCCGGACTAGCGGAGGCTCCTACAATGAGCAGTTCTTC. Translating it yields CASSPRTSGGSYNEQFF.

CDR3 amino acids: CAWSVRGEQFF. The CDR3 nucleotides are TGTGCCTGGAGTGTAAGGGGTGAGCAGTTCTTC. This chain links TRBV30 with TRBJ2-1; D possibly corresponds to TRBD1 (5 bases). Germline-derived CDR1 and CDR2 are GTSNPN and SVGIG (reference sequence). V was trimmed by 0 bases and J by 9 bases, leaving 6 bases between them. This CDR3 spans 11 amino acids.

In nucleotides, the CDR3 is TGTGCCAGCAGTTTCAGATGGACAGGCGACACTGAAGCTTTCTTT. Protein sequence: CASSFRWTGDTEAFF. The gene calls are TRBV6-5 and TRBJ1-1, with 7 bases fitting TRBD1. This CDR3 has 15 amino acids. The germline V gene encodes CDR1 MNHEY and CDR2 SVGAGI. Trimming removed 4 bases from V and 3 bases from J; junction bases left unmatched: 8.

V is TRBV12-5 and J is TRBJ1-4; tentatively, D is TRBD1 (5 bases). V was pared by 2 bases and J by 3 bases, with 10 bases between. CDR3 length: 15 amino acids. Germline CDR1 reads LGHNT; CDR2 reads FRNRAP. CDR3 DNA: TGTGCTAGTGGTTTGAAGGGGCAGGCTAATGAAAAACTGTTTTTT. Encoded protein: CASGLKGQANEKLFF.

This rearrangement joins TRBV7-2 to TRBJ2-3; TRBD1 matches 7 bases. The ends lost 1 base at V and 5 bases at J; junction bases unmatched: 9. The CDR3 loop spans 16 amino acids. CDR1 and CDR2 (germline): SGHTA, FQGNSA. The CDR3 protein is CASSLGTGDWGDTQYF. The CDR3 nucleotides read TGTGCCAGCAGCTTAGGCACAGGGGATTGGGGAGATACGCAGTATTTT.

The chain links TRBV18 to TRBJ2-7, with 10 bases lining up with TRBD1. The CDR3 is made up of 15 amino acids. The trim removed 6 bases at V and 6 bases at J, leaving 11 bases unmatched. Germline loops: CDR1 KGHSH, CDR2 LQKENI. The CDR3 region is CASSRQGTGEGEQYF. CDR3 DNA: TGTGCCAGCTCCCGCCAGGGGACAGGGGAAGGCGAGCAGTACTTC.

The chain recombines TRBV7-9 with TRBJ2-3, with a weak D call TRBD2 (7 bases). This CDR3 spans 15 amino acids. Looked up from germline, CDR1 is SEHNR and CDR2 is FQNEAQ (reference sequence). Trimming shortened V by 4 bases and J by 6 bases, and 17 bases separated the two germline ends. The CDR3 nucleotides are TGTGCCAGCAGCTGGATATCCACGGGGGGCGATACGCAGTATTTT. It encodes CASSWISTGGDTQYF.

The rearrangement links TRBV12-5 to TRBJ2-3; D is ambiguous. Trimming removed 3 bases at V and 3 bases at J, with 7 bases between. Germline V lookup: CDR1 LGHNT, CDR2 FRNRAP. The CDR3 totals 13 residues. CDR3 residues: CASGFAGTDTQYF. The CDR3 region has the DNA TGTGCTAGTGGTTTTGCCGGTACAGATACGCAGTATTTT.

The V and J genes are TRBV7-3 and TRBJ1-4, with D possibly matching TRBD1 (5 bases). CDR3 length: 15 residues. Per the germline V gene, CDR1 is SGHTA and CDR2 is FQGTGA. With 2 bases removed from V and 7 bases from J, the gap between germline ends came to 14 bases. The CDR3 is CASSLGGGRGEKLFF. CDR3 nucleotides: TGTGCCAGCAGCTTAGGCGGGGGAAGAGGTGAAAAACTGTTTTTT.

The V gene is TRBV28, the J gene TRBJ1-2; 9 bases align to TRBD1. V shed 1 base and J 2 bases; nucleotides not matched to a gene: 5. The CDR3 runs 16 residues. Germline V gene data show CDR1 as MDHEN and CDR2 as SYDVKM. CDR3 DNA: TGTGCCAGCAGTTTATTAGGGACAGGGCTGAACTATGGCTACACCTTC. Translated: CASSLLGTGLNYGYTF.